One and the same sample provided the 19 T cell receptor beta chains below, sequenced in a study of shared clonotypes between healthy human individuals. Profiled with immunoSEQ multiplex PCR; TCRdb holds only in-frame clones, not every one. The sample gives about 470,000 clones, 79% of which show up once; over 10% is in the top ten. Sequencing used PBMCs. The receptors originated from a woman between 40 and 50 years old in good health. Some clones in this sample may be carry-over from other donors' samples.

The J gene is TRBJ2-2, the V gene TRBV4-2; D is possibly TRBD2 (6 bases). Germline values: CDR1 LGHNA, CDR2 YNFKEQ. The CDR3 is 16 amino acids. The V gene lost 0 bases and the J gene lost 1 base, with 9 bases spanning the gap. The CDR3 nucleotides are TGTGCCAGCAGCCAAGACCTAGCGCGGAACACCGGGGAGCTGTTTTTT. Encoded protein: CASSQDLARNTGELFF.

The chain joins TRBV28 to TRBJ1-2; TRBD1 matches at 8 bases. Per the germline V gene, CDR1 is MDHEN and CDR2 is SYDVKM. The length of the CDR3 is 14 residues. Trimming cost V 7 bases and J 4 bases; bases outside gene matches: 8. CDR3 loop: CASTGRGRGYGYTF. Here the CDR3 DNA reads TGTGCCAGCACGGGCAGGGGGCGCGGCTATGGCTACACCTTC.

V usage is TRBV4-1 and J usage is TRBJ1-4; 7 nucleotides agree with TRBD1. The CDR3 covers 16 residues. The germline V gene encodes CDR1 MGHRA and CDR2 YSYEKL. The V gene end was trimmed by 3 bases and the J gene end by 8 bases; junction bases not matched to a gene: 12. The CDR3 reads CASSHSRQGGEEKLFF. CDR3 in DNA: TGCGCCAGCAGCCATTCACGACAGGGTGGCGAAGAAAAACTGTTTTTT.

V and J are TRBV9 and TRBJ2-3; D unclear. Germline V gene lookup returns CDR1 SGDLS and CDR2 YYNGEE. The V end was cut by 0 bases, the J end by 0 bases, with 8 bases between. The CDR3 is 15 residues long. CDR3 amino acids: CASSVVTTSTDTQYF. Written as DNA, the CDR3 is TGTGCCAGCAGCGTAGTCACGACTAGCACAGATACGCAGTATTTT.

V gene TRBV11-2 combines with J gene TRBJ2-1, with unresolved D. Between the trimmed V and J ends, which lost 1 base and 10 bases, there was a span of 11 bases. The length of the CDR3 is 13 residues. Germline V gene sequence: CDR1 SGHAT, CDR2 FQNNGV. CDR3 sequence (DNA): TGTGCCAGCAGCTTAGTTCGAGCGCGCGAGCAGTTCTTC. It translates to CASSLVRAREQFF.

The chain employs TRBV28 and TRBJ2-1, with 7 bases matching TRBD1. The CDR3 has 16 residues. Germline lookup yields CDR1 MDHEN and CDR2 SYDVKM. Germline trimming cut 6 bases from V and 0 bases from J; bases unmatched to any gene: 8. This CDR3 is CASSRTGPSSYNEQFF. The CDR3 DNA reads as TGTGCCAGCAGCAGGACAGGTCCGAGCTCCTACAATGAGCAGTTCTTC.

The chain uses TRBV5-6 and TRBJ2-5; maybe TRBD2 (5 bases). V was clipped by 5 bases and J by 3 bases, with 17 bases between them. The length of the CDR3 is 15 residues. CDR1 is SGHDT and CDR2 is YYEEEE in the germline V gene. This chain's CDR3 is CASRASSRGEETQYF. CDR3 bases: TGTGCCAGCAGAGCTTCCAGTCGGGGAGAAGAGACCCAGTACTTC.

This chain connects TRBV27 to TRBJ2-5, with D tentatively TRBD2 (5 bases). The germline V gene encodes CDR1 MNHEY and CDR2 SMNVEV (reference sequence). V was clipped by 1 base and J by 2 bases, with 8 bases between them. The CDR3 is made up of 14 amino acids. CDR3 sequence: CASSLYSGQETQYF. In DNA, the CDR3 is TGTGCCAGCAGTTTATACAGCGGACAAGAGACCCAGTACTTC.

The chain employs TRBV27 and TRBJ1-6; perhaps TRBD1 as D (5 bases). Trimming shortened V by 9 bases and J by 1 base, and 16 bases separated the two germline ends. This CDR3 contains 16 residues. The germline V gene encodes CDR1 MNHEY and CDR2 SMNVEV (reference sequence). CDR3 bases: TGTGCCAGTCGTAGTTATGGGGGATCCTATAATTCACCCCTCCACTTT. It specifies CASRSYGGSYNSPLHF.

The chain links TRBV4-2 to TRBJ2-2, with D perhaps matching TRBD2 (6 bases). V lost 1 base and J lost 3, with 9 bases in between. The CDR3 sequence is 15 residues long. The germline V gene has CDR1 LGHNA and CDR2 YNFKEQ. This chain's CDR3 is CASSQASSDTGELFF. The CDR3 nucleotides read TGTGCCAGCAGCCAAGCCTCTAGCGACACCGGGGAGCTGTTTTTT.

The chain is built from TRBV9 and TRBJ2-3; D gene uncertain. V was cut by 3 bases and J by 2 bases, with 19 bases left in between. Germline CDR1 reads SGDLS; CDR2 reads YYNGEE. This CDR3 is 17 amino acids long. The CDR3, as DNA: TGTGCCAGCAGCGCCCCCAATCTGTTCGGTGACACAGATACGCAGTATTTT. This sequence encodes CASSAPNLFGDTDTQYF.

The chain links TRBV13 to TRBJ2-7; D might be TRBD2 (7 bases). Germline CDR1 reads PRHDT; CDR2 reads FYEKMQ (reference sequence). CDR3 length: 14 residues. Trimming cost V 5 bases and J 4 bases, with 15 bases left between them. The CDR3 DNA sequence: TGTGCCAGCAGCCGTCGCGGGGGCGGGTACGAGCAGTACTTC. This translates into CASSRRGGGYEQYF. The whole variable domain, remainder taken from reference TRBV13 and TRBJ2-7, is AAGVIQSPRHLIKEKRETATLKCYPIPRHDTVYWYQQGPGQDPQFLISFYEKMQSDKGSIPDRFSAQQFSDYHSELNMSSLELGDSALYFCASSRRGGGYEQYFGPGTRLTVT.

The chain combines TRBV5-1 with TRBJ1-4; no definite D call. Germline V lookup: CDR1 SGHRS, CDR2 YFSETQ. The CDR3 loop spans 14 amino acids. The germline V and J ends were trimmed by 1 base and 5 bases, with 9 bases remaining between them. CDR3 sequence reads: CASSLSDRNEKLFF. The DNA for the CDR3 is TGCGCCAGCAGCTTGTCGGATAGGAATGAAAAACTGTTTTTT. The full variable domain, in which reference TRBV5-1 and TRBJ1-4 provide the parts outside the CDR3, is KAGVTQTPRYLIKTRGQQVTLSCSPISGHRSVSWYQQTPGQGLQFLFEYFSETQRNKGNFPGRFSGRQFSNSRSEMNVSTLELGDSALYLCASSLSDRNEKLFFGSGTQLSVL.

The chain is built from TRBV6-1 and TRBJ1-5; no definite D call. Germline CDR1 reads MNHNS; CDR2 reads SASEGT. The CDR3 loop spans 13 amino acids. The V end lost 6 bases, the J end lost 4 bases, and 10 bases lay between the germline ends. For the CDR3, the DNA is TGTGCCAGCAGACCAGATTTAAATCAGCCCCAGCATTTT. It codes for CASRPDLNQPQHF.

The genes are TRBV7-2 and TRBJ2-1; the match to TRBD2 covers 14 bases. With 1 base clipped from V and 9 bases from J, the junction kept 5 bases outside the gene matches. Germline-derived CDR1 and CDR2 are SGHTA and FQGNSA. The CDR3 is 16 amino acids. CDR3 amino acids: CASSLEGTSGRGEQFF. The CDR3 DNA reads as TGTGCCAGCAGCTTAGAAGGGACTAGCGGGAGAGGTGAGCAGTTCTTC.

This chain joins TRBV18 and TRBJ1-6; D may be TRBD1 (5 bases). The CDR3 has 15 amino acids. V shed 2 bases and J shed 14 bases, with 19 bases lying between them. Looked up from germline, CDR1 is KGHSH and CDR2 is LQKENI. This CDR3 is CASSPGTPAGMTLHF. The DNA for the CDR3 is TGTGCCAGCTCACCAGGGACCCCAGCGGGGATGACCCTCCACTTT.

This CDR3 reads CASSTARPETQYF. CDR3 DNA sequence: TGTGCCAGCAGTACCGCCCGGCCAGAGACCCAGTACTTC. The chain uses TRBV6-6 and TRBJ2-5, with D uncertain. Germline V gene sequence: CDR1 MNHNY, CDR2 SVGAGI (reference sequence). Trimming removed 5 bases from V and 4 bases from J, with 11 bases in between. The CDR3 loop spans 13 amino acids.

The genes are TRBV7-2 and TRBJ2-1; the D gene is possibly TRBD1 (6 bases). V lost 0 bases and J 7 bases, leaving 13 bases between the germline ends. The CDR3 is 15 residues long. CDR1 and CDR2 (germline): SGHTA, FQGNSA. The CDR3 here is CASSLASGTGNEQFF. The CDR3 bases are TGTGCCAGCAGCTTAGCGTCAGGCACAGGGAATGAGCAGTTCTTC.

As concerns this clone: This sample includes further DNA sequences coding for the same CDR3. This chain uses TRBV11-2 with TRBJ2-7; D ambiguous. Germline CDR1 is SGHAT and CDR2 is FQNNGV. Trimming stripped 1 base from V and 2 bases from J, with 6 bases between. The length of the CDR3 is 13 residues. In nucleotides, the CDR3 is TGTGCCAGCAGCTTAGGACAACCCTACGAGCAGTACTTC. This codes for CASSLGQPYEQYF.